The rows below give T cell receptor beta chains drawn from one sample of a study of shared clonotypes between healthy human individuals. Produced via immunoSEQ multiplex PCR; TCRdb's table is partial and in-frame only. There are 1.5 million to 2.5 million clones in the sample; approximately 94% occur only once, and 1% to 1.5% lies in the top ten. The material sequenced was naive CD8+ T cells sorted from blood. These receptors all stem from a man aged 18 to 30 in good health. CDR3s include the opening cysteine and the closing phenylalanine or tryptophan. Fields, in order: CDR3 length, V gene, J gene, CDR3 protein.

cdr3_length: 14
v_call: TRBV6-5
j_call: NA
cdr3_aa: CASSLRQGTYEQYF

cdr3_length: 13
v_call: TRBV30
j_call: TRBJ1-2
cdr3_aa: CAWSPTAYYGYTF

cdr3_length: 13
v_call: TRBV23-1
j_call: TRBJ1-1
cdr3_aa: CASSREQAPNAFF

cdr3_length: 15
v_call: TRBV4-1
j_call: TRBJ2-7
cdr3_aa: CASSQGPGISYEQYF

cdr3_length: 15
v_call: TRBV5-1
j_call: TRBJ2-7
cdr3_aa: CASSLAPSGTYEQYF

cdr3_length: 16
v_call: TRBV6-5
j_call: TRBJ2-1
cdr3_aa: CASSSLPGQGLDEQFF

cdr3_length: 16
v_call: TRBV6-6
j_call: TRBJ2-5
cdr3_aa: CASSYRGGPYQETQYF

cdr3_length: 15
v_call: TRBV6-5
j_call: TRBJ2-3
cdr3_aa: CASSPGTESTDTQYF

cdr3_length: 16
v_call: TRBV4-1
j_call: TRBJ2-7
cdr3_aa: CASSQAAGPGGYEQYF

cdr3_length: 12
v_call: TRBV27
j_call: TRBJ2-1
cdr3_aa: CASSLLDGEQFF

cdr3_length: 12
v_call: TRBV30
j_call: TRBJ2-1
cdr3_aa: CAWSVEGNEQFF

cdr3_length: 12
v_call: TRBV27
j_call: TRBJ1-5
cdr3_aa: CASSLVGQPQHF